This T cell receptor (beta chain) comes out of a study of cytomegalovirus exposure and HLA in healthy donors. The study's findings and limits: In a later analysis, a missense DCLRE1C variant was linked to TCR beta V- and J-gene trimming. In vitro, three CMV-associated chains proved specific for CMV antigens. According to reports, the classifier identified cytomegalovirus status with high specificity and sensitivity.

V was pared by 5 bases and J by 9 bases, with 14 bases between. Germline V gene lookup returns CDR1 SGHTA and CDR2 FQGNSA. The CDR3 loop spans 12 amino acids. This clone was counted a few times. Its specificity is unknown. The study ran its PCR with 60 Vbeta and 13 Jbeta primers. TCRdb keeps only in-frame clones here, not all; method: immunoSEQ multiplex PCR. The sample yields some 96,000 clones, about 80% seen once. Specimen: PBMCs. The rearrangement joins TRBV7-2 to TRBJ2-7, with D uncertain. The receptor was derived from a woman aged 55-75 years in good health and CMV-seronegative. CDR3 sequence reads: CASSPGGTVQYF. CDR3 coding DNA: TGTGCCAGCAGCCCCGGTGGAACAGTGCAGTACTTC. Full variable domain (outside the CDR3, taken from reference TRBV7-2 and TRBJ2-7): GAGVSQSPSNKVTEKGKDVELRCDPISGHTALYWYRQSLGQGLEFLIYFQGNSAPDKSGLPSDRFSAERTGGSVSTLTIQRTQQEDSAVYLCASSPGGTVQYFGPGTRLTVT.